A selection of T cell receptor beta chains follows, all from one sample in a study of Graves' ophthalmopathy and Graves' hyperthyroidism. TCRdb redid the calling of the multiplex PCR reads with MiXCR, one entry per CDR3 protein. The table includes about 370,000 distinct CDR3 sequences, about a sixth detected once. The sequenced sample consisted of peripheral blood. These receptors were taken from an adult woman with stable Graves' hyperthyroidism. Both conserved end residues are part of each CDR3. The order of the fields is clone size, V gene, D gene, J gene, CDR3 protein, CDR3 DNA. The D gene is left open where the match is weak. Clone size is stated in some rows and not others, as once, few, many or a class when expanded.

size: NA
V: TRBV28
D: TRBD2
J: TRBJ2-5
CDR3: CASGLAGETETQYF
DNA: TGTGCCAGCGGGCTAGCGGGAGAAACGGAGACCCAGTACTTC

size: many
V: TRBV28
D: NA
J: TRBJ1-1
CDR3: CASSLWRGEDTEAFF
DNA: TGTGCCAGCAGTTTATGGAGAGGGGAGGACACTGAAGCTTTCTTT

size: many
V: TRBV13
D: TRBD1
J: TRBJ2-5
CDR3: CASSLIGDSLQETQYF
DNA: TGTGCCAGCAGCTTAATCGGGGACAGCCTCCAAGAGACCCAGTACTTC

size: few
V: TRBV18
D: NA
J: TRBJ1-3
CDR3: CASSPRLGDTIYF
DNA: TGTGCCAGCTCACCACGCCTTGGGGACACCATATATTTT

size: many
V: TRBV20-1
D: TRBD1
J: TRBJ1-1
CDR3: CSARQTGGTEAFF
DNA: TGCAGTGCTAGACAAACAGGGGGCACTGAAGCTTTCTTT

size: many
V: TRBV27
D: NA
J: TRBJ1-5
CDR3: CASSLWDSNQPQHF
DNA: TGTGCCAGCAGCCTCTGGGACAGCAATCAGCCCCAGCATTTT

size: few
V: TRBV20-1
D: NA
J: TRBJ2-2
CDR3: CSAEEKLKGTGELFF
DNA: TGCAGTGCCGAGGAAAAGCTGAAAGGAACCGGGGAGCTGTTTTTT

size: many
V: TRBV29-1
D: NA
J: TRBJ2-3
CDR3: CSVEGRAFIDTQYF
DNA: TGCAGCGTTGAAGGGAGGGCATTCATAGATACGCAGTATTTT

size: many
V: TRBV6-1
D: TRBD2
J: TRBJ2-7
CDR3: CASSDSGSSYEQYF
DNA: TGTGCCAGCAGTGATAGCGGGAGCTCCTACGAGCAGTACTTC

size: many
V: TRBV7-2
D: TRBD2
J: TRBJ2-1
CDR3: CASSPRLAGGNEQFF
DNA: TGTGCCAGCAGCCCTAGACTAGCGGGAGGTAATGAGCAGTTCTTC

size: many
V: TRBV28
D: TRBD2
J: TRBJ2-7
CDR3: CASMTSGRAYEQYF
DNA: TGTGCCAGCATGACTAGCGGGAGGGCCTACGAGCAGTACTTC

size: many
V: TRBV28
D: TRBD1
J: TRBJ2-7
CDR3: CASSYGTASSYEQYF
DNA: TGTGCCAGCAGTTATGGGACAGCCTCCTCCTACGAGCAGTACTTC

size: many
V: TRBV6-2/TRBV6-3
D: TRBD2
J: TRBJ2-7
CDR3: CASSYRSGRASYEQYF
DNA: TGTGCCAGCAGTTATCGTAGCGGGAGGGCCTCCTACGAGCAGTACTTC